A selection of T cell receptor beta chains follows, all from one sample in a study of shared clonotypes between healthy human individuals. Repertoires were generated with immunoSEQ multiplex PCR, while TCRdb's copy carries only in-frame clones and drops some. The sample contains about 1,800,000 clones, just under 95% of which appear only once. The sequencing sample was made of naive CD8+ T cells sorted from blood. The receptors here all came from a man aged 18 to 30 in good health. The CDR3 runs from the conserved cysteine through the conserved F or W. D genes are given only for firm matches. Size values are once, few and many counts, or a class for expanded clones, and some rows have none.

V gene: TRBV4-3; D gene: TRBD2; clone size: .; J gene: TRBJ2-1; CDR3 protein: CASSQDPIAGEGDEQFF; CDR3 DNA: TGCGCCAGCAGCCAAGATCCCATAGCGGGAGAGGGCGATGAGCAGTTCTTC
V gene: TRBV11-2; D gene: .; clone size: .; J gene: TRBJ1-3; CDR3 protein: CASSSDGSGNTIYF; CDR3 DNA: TGTGCCAGCAGCAGCGACGGCTCTGGAAACACCATATATTTT
V gene: TRBV30; D gene: .; clone size: .; J gene: TRBJ2-4; CDR3 protein: CAWSVGTLGDIQYF; CDR3 DNA: TGTGCCTGGAGTGTTGGGACCCTGGGAGACATTCAGTACTTC
V gene: TRBV5-1; D gene: .; clone size: .; J gene: TRBJ1-5; CDR3 protein: CASSLAPGGDQPQHF; CDR3 DNA: TGCGCCAGCAGCTTGGCCCCCGGGGGCGATCAGCCCCAGCATTTT
V gene: TRBV29-1; D gene: .; clone size: .; J gene: TRBJ1-2; CDR3 protein: CSVGEGYREDF; CDR3 DNA: TGCAGCGTTGGCGAGGGGTACAGGGAGGACTTC
V gene: TRBV4-1; D gene: .; clone size: few; J gene: TRBJ2-7; CDR3 protein: CASSQVGQGRNEQYF; CDR3 DNA: TGCGCCAGCAGCCAAGTCGGCCAGGGTAGGAACGAGCAGTACTTC
V gene: TRBV30; D gene: .; clone size: .; J gene: TRBJ2-2; CDR3 protein: CAWSPRPGATNTGELFF; CDR3 DNA: TGTGCCTGGAGTCCTAGGCCGGGGGCTACGAACACCGGGGAGCTGTTTTTT
V gene: TRBV9; D gene: .; clone size: .; J gene: TRBJ1-1; CDR3 protein: CASSVVMNTEAFF; CDR3 DNA: TGTGCCAGCAGCGTAGTGATGAACACTGAAGCTTTCTTT
V gene: TRBV30; D gene: .; clone size: once; J gene: TRBJ1-2; CDR3 protein: CAWSVLGVNYGYTF; CDR3 DNA: TGTGCCTGGAGTGTACTGGGGGTTAACTATGGCTACACCTTC
V gene: TRBV7-8; D gene: .; clone size: once; J gene: TRBJ1-1; CDR3 protein: CASTFAYESVNTEAFF; CDR3 DNA: TGTGCCAGCACTTTCGCCTATGAAAGTGTGAACACTGAAGCTTTCTTT
V gene: TRBV25-1; D gene: .; clone size: .; J gene: TRBJ2-4; CDR3 protein: CASSEAQGIKNIQYF; CDR3 DNA: TGTGCCAGCAGTGAGGCACAGGGTATCAAAAACATTCAGTACTTC
V gene: TRBV7-9; D gene: .; clone size: once; J gene: TRBJ2-3; CDR3 protein: CASSHTRTDTQYF; CDR3 DNA: TGTGCCAGCAGCCATACCCGCACAGATACGCAGTATTTT
V gene: TRBV7-8; D gene: .; clone size: once; J gene: TRBJ1-1; CDR3 protein: CASSLSVRDTEAFF; CDR3 DNA: TGTGCCAGCAGCTTATCGGTCAGGGACACTGAAGCTTTCTTT
V gene: TRBV29-1; D gene: .; clone size: .; J gene: TRBJ1-2; CDR3 protein: CSVRDNYGYTF; CDR3 DNA: TGCAGCGTACGGGACAACTATGGCTACACCTTC
V gene: TRBV27; D gene: TRBD2; clone size: .; J gene: TRBJ2-3; CDR3 protein: CASSPARGAGGDTQYF; CDR3 DNA: TGTGCCAGCAGTCCCGCGCGTGGAGCGGGGGGCGATACGCAGTATTTT
V gene: TRBV7-8; D gene: TRBD2; clone size: .; J gene: TRBJ2-3; CDR3 protein: CASSLASRGGPDTQYF; CDR3 DNA: TGTGCCAGCAGCTTAGCTTCGCGGGGGGGCCCAGATACGCAGTATTTT
V gene: TRBV18; D gene: TRBD1; clone size: .; J gene: TRBJ1-4; CDR3 protein: CASSPDRDARNEKLFF; CDR3 DNA: TGTGCCAGCTCACCAGACAGGGACGCTCGGAATGAAAAACTGTTTTTT
V gene: TRBV2; D gene: TRBD1; clone size: .; J gene: TRBJ1-1; CDR3 protein: CASSAGTGVAEAFF; CDR3 DNA: TGTGCCAGCAGCGCCGGGACAGGGGTGGCTGAAGCTTTCTTT
V gene: TRBV2; D gene: .; clone size: .; J gene: TRBJ1-1; CDR3 protein: CASSEGVTEAFF; CDR3 DNA: TGTGCCAGCAGTGAGGGCGTCACTGAAGCTTTCTTT
V gene: TRBV6-1; D gene: .; clone size: .; J gene: TRBJ1-1; CDR3 protein: CASSEQFMGEGVNTEAFF; CDR3 DNA: TGTGCCAGCAGTGAACAATTTATGGGGGAGGGGGTGAACACTGAAGCTTTCTTT
V gene: TRBV7-6; D gene: TRBD2; clone size: .; J gene: TRBJ2-2; CDR3 protein: CASSLTSGGYLNTGELFF; CDR3 DNA: TGTGCCAGCAGCTTAACTAGCGGGGGTTACTTGAACACCGGGGAGCTGTTTTTT
V gene: TRBV2; D gene: .; clone size: .; J gene: TRBJ2-7; CDR3 protein: CASSEVAGTVSYEQYF; CDR3 DNA: TGTGCCAGCAGTGAGGTTGCGGGAACAGTTTCCTACGAGCAGTACTTC
V gene: TRBV4-1; D gene: .; clone size: .; J gene: TRBJ2-7; CDR3 protein: CASSQVTGYYEQYF; CDR3 DNA: TGCGCCAGCAGCCAAGTTACAGGATACTACGAGCAGTACTTC
V gene: TRBV6-1; D gene: .; clone size: once; J gene: TRBJ1-2; CDR3 protein: CASSESTSYGYTF; CDR3 DNA: TGTGCCAGCAGTGAAAGCACTTCTTATGGCTACACCTTC
V gene: TRBV19; D gene: TRBD2; clone size: .; J gene: TRBJ2-2; CDR3 protein: CASSTAGGAGELFF; CDR3 DNA: TGTGCCAGTAGTACGGCGGGAGGCGCCGGGGAGCTGTTTTTT
V gene: TRBV29-1; D gene: TRBD1; clone size: .; J gene: TRBJ2-7; CDR3 protein: CSARTGEAYEQYF; CDR3 DNA: TGCAGCGCAAGGACAGGGGAAGCCTACGAGCAGTACTTC
V gene: TRBV30; D gene: .; clone size: .; J gene: TRBJ1-1; CDR3 protein: CAWSTGAATEAFF; CDR3 DNA: TGTGCCTGGAGCACCGGGGCAGCCACTGAAGCTTTCTTT
V gene: TRBV28; D gene: .; clone size: .; J gene: TRBJ2-7; CDR3 protein: CASSLTGEQYF; CDR3 DNA: TGTGCCAGCAGTTTAACGGGCGAGCAGTACTTC
V gene: TRBV19; D gene: .; clone size: once; J gene: TRBJ1-1; CDR3 protein: CASSIDLETEAFF; CDR3 DNA: TGTGCCAGTAGTATAGATCTGGAAACCGAAGCTTTCTTT
V gene: TRBV28; D gene: .; clone size: .; J gene: TRBJ2-7; CDR3 protein: CASSGDSYEQYF; CDR3 DNA: TGTGCCAGCAGTGGGGACTCCTACGAGCAGTACTTC
V gene: TRBV6-5; D gene: .; clone size: .; J gene: TRBJ2-1; CDR3 protein: CASSYSKRFEQFF; CDR3 DNA: TGTGCCAGCAGTTACTCGAAGCGATTTGAGCAGTTCTTC
V gene: TRBV7-9; D gene: TRBD2; clone size: .; J gene: TRBJ2-7; CDR3 protein: CASTPPGLGSYEQYF; CDR3 DNA: TGTGCCAGCACCCCTCCGGGACTAGGATCCTACGAGCAGTACTTC
V gene: TRBV27; D gene: .; clone size: once; J gene: TRBJ2-1; CDR3 protein: CASSSGSSYNEQFF; CDR3 DNA: TGTGCCAGCAGTAGCGGTAGCTCCTACAATGAGCAGTTCTTC
V gene: TRBV9; D gene: .; clone size: .; J gene: TRBJ1-1; CDR3 protein: CASSVATGSLNTEAFF; CDR3 DNA: TGTGCCAGCAGCGTAGCTACGGGCAGTTTGAACACTGAAGCTTTCTTT
V gene: TRBV4-1; D gene: .; clone size: .; J gene: TRBJ2-1; CDR3 protein: CASSPAVSGRNEQFF; CDR3 DNA: TGCGCCAGCAGCCCCGCGGTCAGCGGAAGGAATGAGCAGTTCTTC
V gene: TRBV6-6; D gene: TRBD1; clone size: .; J gene: TRBJ2-3; CDR3 protein: CASRQGYDLTDTQYF; CDR3 DNA: TGTGCCAGCAGACAGGGGTACGACCTCACAGATACGCAGTATTTT
V gene: TRBV30; D gene: .; clone size: .; J gene: TRBJ1-4; CDR3 protein: CAWSVAGGFEGLFF; CDR3 DNA: TGTGCCTGGAGTGTGGCAGGCGGGTTTGAAGGACTGTTTTTT
V gene: TRBV5-1; D gene: .; clone size: .; J gene: TRBJ2-2; CDR3 protein: CASSLGGTGELFF; CDR3 DNA: TGCGCCAGCAGCTTGGGAGGCACCGGGGAGCTGTTTTTT
V gene: TRBV7-9; D gene: .; clone size: .; J gene: TRBJ2-2; CDR3 protein: CASSLTGYTGELFF; CDR3 DNA: TGTGCCAGCAGCTTAACCGGATACACCGGGGAGCTGTTTTTT
V gene: TRBV5-6; D gene: TRBD2; clone size: .; J gene: TRBJ2-2; CDR3 protein: CASSQGLAGGPTGELFF; CDR3 DNA: TGTGCCAGCAGCCAAGGACTAGCGGGAGGACCCACCGGGGAGCTGTTTTTT
V gene: TRBV5-1; D gene: .; clone size: .; J gene: TRBJ1-1; CDR3 protein: CASSARGVNTEAFF; CDR3 DNA: TGCGCCAGCAGCGCAAGAGGGGTGAACACTGAAGCTTTCTTT
V gene: TRBV6-1; D gene: TRBD1; clone size: .; J gene: TRBJ2-3; CDR3 protein: CASSELTGGMADTQYF; CDR3 DNA: TGTGCCAGCAGTGAACTGACAGGGGGCATGGCAGATACGCAGTATTTT
V gene: TRBV19; D gene: .; clone size: .; J gene: TRBJ1-1; CDR3 protein: CASSMDLGGNTEAFF; CDR3 DNA: TGTGCCAGTAGTATGGATCTTGGGGGGAACACTGAAGCTTTCTTT